The rows below give T cell receptor beta chains drawn from one sample of a study of T cell repertoires in cytomegalovirus infection. No cognate antigen is known for these TCRs. TCRdb re-called the reads through MiXCR, storing one row per CDR3 protein. Of approximately 600,000 distinct CDR3 sequences in the sample, over 35% are singletons; the top ten hold more than 40%. This sample comprised cultured PBMCs, obtained from culture after CMV antigen stimulation. These receptors came from a human donor in good health (CMV status not recorded). Some clones in this sample may be carry-over from other donors' samples. Each CDR3 is given with its conserved first and last residue. A D gene is named only where the DNA matches it firmly. Rows give clone size only sometimes, using once, few, many, or a class for an expanded clone.

>-|TRBJ2-3|TRBV2|-
CASSGSGGLSTQYF
TGTGCCAGCAGTGGATCCGGGGGGCTAAGTACGCAGTATTTT
>many|TRBJ2-5|TRBV7-2|-
CASSLTDQGPQYF
TGTGCCAGCAGCTTAACAGATCAAGGCCCCCAGTACTTC
>-|TRBJ2-3|TRBV20-1|-
CSAGRGFTDTQYF
TGCAGTGCTGGTCGCGGGTTCACAGATACGCAGTATTTT
>few|TRBJ2-7|TRBV7-9|-
CASRKGAGTSYEQYF
TGTGCCAGCAGGAAAGGGGCAGGAACCTCCTACGAGCAGTACTTC
>-|TRBJ2-7|TRBV6-1|-
CASSEETSEYTYEQYF
TGTGCCAGCAGTGAAGAAACGTCAGAGTATACCTACGAGCAGTACTTC
>-|TRBJ1-1|TRBV4-2|-
CASSQDRANTEAFF
TGCGCCAGCAGCCAAGACCGCGCGAACACTGAAGCTTTCTTT
>-|TRBJ1-1|TRBV20-1|-
CSARDPQIGDLAEAFF
TGCAGTGCTAGAGATCCCCAGATAGGCGATCTGGCTGAAGCTTTCTTT
>-|TRBJ2-1|TRBV27|TRBD2
CASSILAGGPREQFF
TGTGCCAGCAGTATACTAGCGGGGGGGCCGCGTGAGCAGTTCTTC
>-|TRBJ2-2|TRBV27|TRBD1
CASSFDRGLSAGELFF
TGTGCCAGCAGTTTCGACAGGGGGTTATCTGCCGGGGAGCTGTTTTTT
>-|TRBJ2-1|TRBV6-1|TRBD2
CASRPLAGSINEQFF
TGTGCCAGCAGACCATTAGCGGGATCAATAAATGAGCAGTTCTTC